The rows below give T cell receptor beta chains drawn from one sample of a study of T cells in Graves' hyperthyroidism and ophthalmopathy. Via MiXCR, TCRdb re-called the multiplex PCR reads, giving one row per CDR3 protein. The sample holds around 520,000 distinct CDR3 sequences, approximately 14% seen once. The specimen sequenced was blood. The source of these receptors is a woman younger than 35 with Graves' hyperthyroidism. The CDR3 runs from the conserved cysteine through the conserved F or W. The D gene is left open where the match is weak. Expanded clones get a size class; other rows say once, few or many, or leave the size out.

clone size: few
J gene: TRBJ1-1
V gene: TRBV3-1
D gene: -
CDR3 protein: CASSQESINMNTEAFF
CDR3 DNA: TGTGCCAGCAGCCAAGAATCTATTAACATGAACACTGAAGCTTTCTTT

clone size: -
J gene: TRBJ1-2
V gene: TRBV6-4
D gene: -
CDR3 protein: CASSDSLNSYGYTF
CDR3 DNA: TGTGCCAGCAGTGACTCCCTCAACAGCTATGGCTACACCTTC

clone size: many
J gene: TRBJ2-1
V gene: TRBV20-1
D gene: -
CDR3 protein: CSARRNEQFF
CDR3 DNA: TGCAGTGCTAGAAGGAATGAGCAGTTCTTC

clone size: many
J gene: TRBJ2-5
V gene: TRBV4-1
D gene: TRBD2
CDR3 protein: CASSQRTGTRPQETQYF
CDR3 DNA: TGCGCCAGCAGCCAGAGGACGGGGACTAGACCCCAAGAGACCCAGTACTTC

clone size: -
J gene: TRBJ1-2
V gene: TRBV19
D gene: TRBD1
CDR3 protein: CASISGTGHGYTF
CDR3 DNA: TGTGCCAGTATTTCCGGGACAGGGCATGGCTACACCTTC

clone size: many
J gene: TRBJ2-5
V gene: TRBV24-1
D gene: TRBD1
CDR3 protein: CATSVSTGSGETQYF
CDR3 DNA: TGTGCCACCAGTGTCTCGACAGGGTCAGGGGAGACCCAGTACTTC

clone size: many
J gene: TRBJ2-1
V gene: TRBV11-3
D gene: -
CDR3 protein: CASSPGGPKQFF
CDR3 DNA: TGTGCCAGCAGCCCCGGGGGGCCAAAGCAGTTCTTC

clone size: -
J gene: TRBJ2-5
V gene: TRBV15
D gene: -
CDR3 protein: CATSRDLYGGMVEETQYF
CDR3 DNA: TGTGCCACCAGCAGAGATCTCTATGGCGGGATGGTTGAAGAGACCCAGTACTTC

clone size: many
J gene: TRBJ2-1
V gene: TRBV12-3/TRBV12-4
D gene: TRBD1
CDR3 protein: CASSWTGEGNEQFF
CDR3 DNA: TGTGCCAGCAGTTGGACAGGGGAGGGTAATGAGCAGTTCTTC

clone size: many
J gene: TRBJ1-2
V gene: TRBV7-2
D gene: -
CDR3 protein: CASSLPGGRYGYTF
CDR3 DNA: TGTGCCAGCAGCCTCCCCGGGGGCCGATATGGCTACACCTTC

clone size: many
J gene: TRBJ2-1
V gene: TRBV5-1
D gene: TRBD1
CDR3 protein: CASSLETGGGEQFF
CDR3 DNA: TGCGCCAGCAGCTTAGAGACAGGGGGTGGTGAGCAGTTCTTC

clone size: few
J gene: TRBJ2-3
V gene: TRBV7-3
D gene: TRBD2
CDR3 protein: CASSSSNPGLASDTQYF
CDR3 DNA: TGTGCCAGCAGCTCGAGTAACCCGGGACTAGCATCAGATACGCAGTATTTT

clone size: many
J gene: TRBJ1-1
V gene: TRBV19
D gene: -
CDR3 protein: CASREGLNTEAFF
CDR3 DNA: TGTGCCAGCCGGGAGGGGCTGAACACTGAAGCTTTCTTT

clone size: many
J gene: TRBJ1-2
V gene: TRBV28
D gene: -
CDR3 protein: CASSLSDIFASRGYTF
CDR3 DNA: TGTGCCAGCAGTTTATCGGATATTTTTGCCTCGAGGGGCTACACCTTC

clone size: -
J gene: TRBJ2-1
V gene: TRBV19
D gene: -
CDR3 protein: CASSISRNPSSYNEQFF
CDR3 DNA: TGTGCCAGTAGTATATCCAGGAACCCCAGCTCCTACAATGAGCAGTTCTTC

clone size: many
J gene: TRBJ1-5
V gene: TRBV19
D gene: -
CDR3 protein: CASSIDRRNQPQHF
CDR3 DNA: TGTGCCAGTAGTATTGACAGGCGCAATCAGCCCCAGCATTTT

clone size: many
J gene: TRBJ2-5
V gene: TRBV29-1
D gene: TRBD1
CDR3 protein: CSVGDRAETQYF
CDR3 DNA: TGCAGCGTCGGAGACAGGGCGGAGACCCAGTACTTC

clone size: few
J gene: TRBJ1-1
V gene: TRBV19
D gene: -
CDR3 protein: CASSIGPEAFF
CDR3 DNA: TGTGCCAGTAGTATAGGACCTGAAGCTTTCTTT

clone size: many
J gene: TRBJ1-5
V gene: TRBV10-2
D gene: -
CDR3 protein: CASSESGAGQPQHF
CDR3 DNA: TGCGCCAGCAGTGAGTCAGGGGCGGGTCAGCCCCAGCATTTT

clone size: few
J gene: TRBJ2-3
V gene: TRBV4-1
D gene: -
CDR3 protein: CASSQQSARNVDTQYF
CDR3 DNA: TGCGCCAGCAGCCAGCAGAGCGCGAGAAACGTCGATACGCAGTATTTT

clone size: few
J gene: TRBJ1-2
V gene: TRBV30
D gene: -
CDR3 protein: CAWSQGANYGYTF
CDR3 DNA: TGTGCCTGGAGTCAGGGTGCGAACTATGGCTACACCTTC

clone size: few
J gene: TRBJ1-5
V gene: TRBV3-1
D gene: -
CDR3 protein: CASSQDEDQPQHF
CDR3 DNA: TGTGCCAGCAGCCAAGACGAGGATCAGCCCCAGCATTTT

clone size: many
J gene: TRBJ2-2
V gene: TRBV24-1
D gene: -
CDR3 protein: CATSDSSTYNTGELFF
CDR3 DNA: TGTGCCACCAGTGATTCCTCGACTTATAACACCGGGGAGCTGTTTTTT

clone size: -
J gene: TRBJ1-3
V gene: TRBV6-1
D gene: -
CDR3 protein: CASSATGLSGNTIYF
CDR3 DNA: TGTGCCAGCAGTGCCACCGGGCTCTCTGGAAACACCATATATTTT

clone size: -
J gene: TRBJ2-2
V gene: TRBV7-9
D gene: -
CDR3 protein: CASSLVTRGRSTGELFF
CDR3 DNA: TGTGCCAGCAGCTTGGTTACGCGTGGGCGCAGCACCGGGGAGCTGTTTTTT

clone size: many
J gene: TRBJ2-7
V gene: TRBV11-2
D gene: -
CDR3 protein: CASSPWDQSTYEQYF
CDR3 DNA: TGTGCCAGCAGCCCCTGGGATCAGTCGACCTACGAGCAGTACTTC

clone size: -
J gene: TRBJ2-1
V gene: TRBV11-1
D gene: TRBD2
CDR3 protein: CASSLTSGSANEQFF
CDR3 DNA: TGTGCCAGCAGCTTAACTAGCGGGAGTGCGAATGAGCAGTTCTTC

clone size: many
J gene: TRBJ2-1
V gene: TRBV24-1
D gene: TRBD2
CDR3 protein: CATSDSGAGGDNEQFF
CDR3 DNA: TGTGCCACCAGTGACTCCGGAGCGGGAGGAGACAATGAGCAGTTCTTC

clone size: many
J gene: TRBJ2-3
V gene: TRBV3-1
D gene: TRBD1
CDR3 protein: CASSLGFPGQGRDTQYF
CDR3 DNA: TGTGCCAGCAGCCTTGGATTCCCGGGACAGGGTAGAGATACGCAGTATTTT

clone size: many
J gene: TRBJ1-1
V gene: TRBV20-1
D gene: -
CDR3 protein: CSARFVEAFF
CDR3 DNA: TGCAGTGCCAGGTTCGTCGAAGCTTTCTTT

clone size: many
J gene: TRBJ1-1
V gene: TRBV9
D gene: -
CDR3 protein: CASSYTSGNTEAFF
CDR3 DNA: TGTGCCAGCAGCTATACGTCGGGTAACACTGAAGCTTTCTTT

clone size: many
J gene: TRBJ2-1
V gene: TRBV7-8
D gene: -
CDR3 protein: CASTRRASSYNEQFF
CDR3 DNA: TGTGCCAGCACCCGAAGGGCTAGCTCCTACAATGAGCAGTTCTTC

clone size: -
J gene: TRBJ2-3
V gene: TRBV6-1
D gene: -
CDR3 protein: CASSEAEQHTQYF
CDR3 DNA: TGTGCCAGCAGTGAAGCTGAACAACATACGCAGTATTTT

clone size: many
J gene: TRBJ1-4
V gene: TRBV20-1
D gene: -
CDR3 protein: CSARGTDQNEKLFF
CDR3 DNA: TGCAGTGCTAGAGGGACCGACCAGAATGAAAAACTGTTTTTT

clone size: -
J gene: TRBJ2-4
V gene: TRBV14
D gene: TRBD1
CDR3 protein: CASSHRQGPTKNIQYF
CDR3 DNA: TGTGCCAGCAGCCACAGACAGGGACCCACCAAAAACATTCAGTACTTC

clone size: many
J gene: TRBJ2-5
V gene: TRBV7-9
D gene: -
CDR3 protein: CASSRVGRRVSEETQYF
CDR3 DNA: TGTGCCAGCAGCCGTGTCGGCCGTAGAGTTAGTGAAGAGACCCAGTACTTC

clone size: -
J gene: TRBJ2-1
V gene: TRBV11-3
D gene: -
CDR3 protein: CASSPGGWEQFF
CDR3 DNA: TGTGCCAGCAGCCCGGGGGGCTGGGAGCAGTTCTTC

clone size: many
J gene: TRBJ1-6
V gene: TRBV20-1
D gene: -
CDR3 protein: CSASPEGGESPLHF
CDR3 DNA: TGCAGTGCTAGCCCGGAGGGGGGCGAATCACCCCTCCACTTT

clone size: many
J gene: TRBJ2-6
V gene: TRBV11-3
D gene: -
CDR3 protein: CASSYGPSSGANVLTF
CDR3 DNA: TGTGCCAGCAGCTACGGGCCGAGCTCTGGGGCCAACGTCCTGACTTTC

clone size: many
J gene: TRBJ1-5
V gene: TRBV19
D gene: TRBD1
CDR3 protein: CASSIVPFETGSNQPQHF
CDR3 DNA: TGTGCCAGTAGTATAGTCCCTTTCGAGACAGGGAGCAATCAGCCCCAGCATTTT

clone size: -
J gene: TRBJ1-1
V gene: TRBV12-3/TRBV12-4
D gene: -
CDR3 protein: CASRAARTVALNTEAFF
CDR3 DNA: TGTGCCAGCAGAGCTGCCCGAACGGTGGCCTTGAACACTGAAGCTTTCTTT

clone size: many
J gene: TRBJ2-7
V gene: TRBV12-3/TRBV12-4
D gene: -
CDR3 protein: CASRAGTGISYEQYF
CDR3 DNA: TGTGCCAGCAGGGCCGGGACGGGAATCTCCTACGAGCAGTACTTC

clone size: few
J gene: TRBJ1-2
V gene: TRBV7-9
D gene: -
CDR3 protein: CASSFLDPAEGGYTF
CDR3 DNA: TGTGCCAGCAGCTTTCTCGACCCCGCTGAGGGCGGCTACACCTTC

clone size: many
J gene: TRBJ2-7
V gene: TRBV20-1
D gene: TRBD1
CDR3 protein: CSAGQGAYEQYF
CDR3 DNA: TGCAGTGCTGGGCAGGGGGCCTACGAGCAGTACTTC

clone size: few
J gene: TRBJ1-5
V gene: TRBV7-9
D gene: -
CDR3 protein: CASSLEGYQPQHF
CDR3 DNA: TGTGCCAGCAGCTTAGAAGGTTACCAGCCCCAGCATTTT

clone size: -
J gene: TRBJ2-3
V gene: TRBV30
D gene: TRBD2
CDR3 protein: CAWSPGGGIDTQYF
CDR3 DNA: TGTGCCTGGAGTCCGGGGGGGGGCATAGATACGCAGTATTTT

clone size: many
J gene: TRBJ1-1
V gene: TRBV19
D gene: -
CDR3 protein: CASSFLGIKATEAFF
CDR3 DNA: TGTGCCAGTAGTTTTTTGGGTATAAAGGCCACTGAAGCTTTCTTT

clone size: -
J gene: TRBJ1-6
V gene: TRBV4-2
D gene: TRBD1
CDR3 protein: CASSQRQGTSPLHF
CDR3 DNA: TGTGCCAGCAGCCAACGACAGGGTACTTCACCCCTCCACTTT

clone size: many
J gene: TRBJ2-3
V gene: TRBV20-1
D gene: TRBD2
CDR3 protein: CSARVASGIDTQYF
CDR3 DNA: TGCAGTGCTAGAGTTGCTAGCGGGATAGATACGCAGTATTTT

clone size: -
J gene: TRBJ1-5
V gene: TRBV4-1
D gene: -
CDR3 protein: CASSQDNTNQPQHF
CDR3 DNA: TGCGCCAGCAGCCAAGATAACACCAATCAGCCCCAGCATTTT

clone size: few
J gene: TRBJ1-5
V gene: TRBV2
D gene: -
CDR3 protein: CASSVERTGDQPQHF
CDR3 DNA: TGTGCCAGCAGTGTGGAAAGGACTGGCGATCAGCCCCAGCATTTT

clone size: many
J gene: TRBJ2-5
V gene: TRBV20-1
D gene: TRBD1
CDR3 protein: CSAPRRDRGETQYF
CDR3 DNA: TGCAGTGCCCCGAGACGGGACAGGGGAGAGACCCAGTACTTC

clone size: few
J gene: TRBJ2-2
V gene: TRBV20-1
D gene: -
CDR3 protein: CSARESITGELFF
CDR3 DNA: TGCAGTGCTAGGGAGTCTATTACCGGGGAGCTGTTTTTT

clone size: few
J gene: TRBJ1-1
V gene: TRBV20-1
D gene: TRBD1
CDR3 protein: CSAGTGFVRHTEAFF
CDR3 DNA: TGCAGTGCCGGGACAGGGTTTGTTCGGCACACTGAAGCTTTCTTT

clone size: many
J gene: TRBJ1-1
V gene: TRBV19
D gene: -
CDR3 protein: CASSNGGAMSTEAFF
CDR3 DNA: TGTGCCAGTAGTAATGGGGGCGCGATGTCCACTGAAGCTTTCTTT

clone size: many
J gene: TRBJ1-4
V gene: TRBV7-9
D gene: -
CDR3 protein: CASSTGRPNEKLFF
CDR3 DNA: TGTGCCAGCAGCACGGGACGGCCTAATGAAAAACTGTTTTTT